This TCR beta chain was recorded in a study of identical twins. Trimming pared 4 bases from V and 4 bases from J, leaving 13 bases between. The CDR3 contains 14 residues. TCRdb passed the 5' RACE reads through MiXCR, listing each CDR3 protein once. The sample contains 550,000 to 700,000 distinct CDR3 sequences, about 20% of which appear only once. The sample was also reused in another study, on T cells expressing NK-cell markers.

The sequencing sample was made of PBMCs. V is TRBV12-3 or TRBV12-4 and J is TRBJ1-1; a possible D gene is TRBD1 (5 bases). This TCR was sampled from a woman in her late teens or twenties in good health. The CDR3 sequence is CASSSQGTLTEAFF. The CDR3 DNA reads TGTGCCAGCAGTTCACAAGGGACGCTCACTGAAGCTTTCTTT.